What follows are 18 T cell receptor beta chains derived from one specimen sequenced in a study of patients and donors after allogeneic stem cell transplantation. TCRdb re-called the RT-PCR reads through MiXCR, storing one row per CDR3 protein. The sample lists hundreds of thousands of distinct CDR3 sequences, 16% occurring once. The source material was blood, either unsorted or a sorted T cell fraction (not recorded which). Receptors originate from a human donor who was either an allogeneic HSCT recipient or a stem cell or donor lymphocyte infusion donor (not recorded which). It is not recorded whose cells these are; they may come from a transplant donor.

The genes are TRBV24-1 and TRBJ2-2, with 8 bases lining up with TRBD2. V was clipped by 4 bases and J by 4 bases; unmatched bases: 10. Germline CDR1 and CDR2: KGHDR and SFDVKD. This CDR3 spans 17 amino acids. This CDR3 reads CATSEVNGGAATGELFF. Written as DNA, the CDR3 is TGTGCCACCAGTGAAGTTAACGGGGGGGCCGCCACCGGGGAGCTGTTTTTT.

As DNA, the CDR3 is TGTGCCAGCAGCCAGCCCCCGGGACAGCACGAAGAGACCCAGTACTTC. Its protein is CASSQPPGQHEETQYF. The gene calls are TRBV3-1 and TRBJ2-5; TRBD1 aligns across 7 bases. V lost 3 bases, J lost 3 bases, and 10 bases stayed unmatched. The CDR3 is made up of 16 amino acids. The germline CDR1 and CDR2 sequences are LGHDT and YNNKEL (reference sequence).

The chain is built from TRBV5-1 and TRBJ2-6; D ambiguous. Trimming cost V 0 bases and J 4 bases, with 5 bases left between them. Germline V gene sequence: CDR1 SGHRS, CDR2 YFSETQ. The CDR3 loop spans 14 amino acids. The DNA of the CDR3 is TGCGCCAGCAGCTTGGTGATGGGGGCCAACGTCCTGACTTTC. It specifies CASSLVMGANVLTF.

This chain joins TRBV3-1 and TRBJ2-7; D is uncertain. The V and J ends lost 3 bases and 4 bases respectively, with 10 bases between them. CDR1 LGHDT and CDR2 YNNKEL come from the germline V gene (reference sequence). The CDR3 is 13 residues long. CDR3 in DNA: TGTGCCAGCAGCCATGCCAGTATGTACGAGCAGTACTTC. As protein: CASSHASMYEQYF.

This clonotype was counted many times. The chain couples TRBV5-1 to TRBJ2-2; 8 positions match TRBD1. The CDR3 is 16 residues long. Germline CDR1 is SGHRS and CDR2 is YFSETQ. V shed 1 base, J shed 1 base, and the junction held 3 bases outside the gene matches. The CDR3 sequence is CASSLPGQVNTGELFF. The CDR3 bases are TGCGCCAGCAGCTTGCCGGGACAGGTGAACACCGGGGAGCTGTTTTTT. The complete variable domain, with remaining parts taken from reference TRBV5-1 and TRBJ2-2, reads KAGVTQTPRYLIKTRGQQVTLSCSPISGHRSVSWYQQTPGQGLQFLFEYFSETQRNKGNFPGRFSGRQFSNSRSEMNVSTLELGDSALYLCASSLPGQVNTGELFFGEGSRLTVL.

The rearrangement joins TRBV7-2 to TRBJ1-2; D gene unclear. Deletions cut 0 bases from V and 4 bases from J, with 12 bases between. This CDR3 has 15 residues. CDR1 and CDR2 (germline): SGHTA, FQGNSA. The CDR3 coding sequence is TGTGCCAGCAGCTTAGCGTCCCGGGTTGGCTATGGCTACACCTTC. Encoded protein: CASSLASRVGYGYTF. Variable domain in full (rest from reference TRBV7-2 and TRBJ1-2): GAGVSQSPSNKVTEKGKDVELRCDPISGHTALYWYRQSLGQGLEFLIYFQGNSAPDKSGLPSDRFSAERTGGSVSTLTIQRTQQEDSAVYLCASSLASRVGYGYTFGSGTRLTVV.

This rearrangement joins TRBV20-1 to TRBJ2-6; TRBD1 matches at 8 bases. From germline, CDR1 is DFQATT and CDR2 SNEGSKA (reference sequence). Trimming cost V 6 bases and J 0 bases; bases outside gene matches: 7. This CDR3 is built from 16 residues. The CDR3 DNA follows: TGCAGTGCCGAGGGACAGGCAAACTCTGGGGCCAACGTCCTGACTTTC. Protein: CSAEGQANSGANVLTF.

For this clonotype: This may stem from a read error, because a much larger clone lies one nucleotide away. The CDR3 bases are TGTGCCAGCAGTTACGGGACTAGCGGATACAATGAGCAGTTCTTC. Its protein product is CASSYGTSGYNEQFF. The chain recombines TRBV7-3 with TRBJ2-1, with 11 bases aligning to TRBD2. The V and J ends lost 6 bases and 4 bases, in that order; junction bases with no gene match: 5. The CDR3 sequence is 15 residues long. Germline CDR1 reads SGHTA; CDR2 reads FQGTGA. Supplemented by reference TRBV7-3 and TRBJ2-1, the full variable domain reads GAGVSQTPSNKVTEKGKYVELRCDPISGHTALYWYRQSLGQGPEFLIYFQGTGAADDSGLPNDRFFAVRPEGSVSTLKIQRTERGDSAVYLCASSYGTSGYNEQFFGPGTRLTVL.

A remark on this clonotype: With a much larger clone just one base away, this may be a read error. The chain links TRBV4-1 to TRBJ2-1; D may be TRBD2 (5 bases). Germline V gene lookup returns CDR1 MGHRA and CDR2 YSYEKL. V gave up 0 bases and J gave up 7 bases, with 13 bases separating them. This CDR3 spans 15 amino acids. The DNA of the CDR3 is TGCGCCAGCAGCCAAGAGTTAGAGGGTAGGAATGAGCAGTTCTTC. Its translation: CASSQELEGRNEQFF.

The genes are TRBV30 and TRBJ2-2; D not certain. Between the trimmed V and J ends, which lost 3 bases and 6 bases, there was a span of 8 bases. Germline V lookup: CDR1 GTSNPN, CDR2 SVGIG (reference sequence). CDR3 length equals 12 residues. The CDR3 protein is CAWRASSGELFF. The CDR3 DNA reads TGTGCCTGGAGAGCCTCGTCCGGGGAGCTGTTTTTT.

The V gene is TRBV6-1, the J gene TRBJ2-7; 7 bases are a match to TRBD2. Germline V lookup: CDR1 MNHNS, CDR2 SASEGT. This CDR3 comprises 15 residues. V lost 6 bases, J lost 0 bases, and 8 bases stayed unmatched. CDR3 nucleotide sequence: TGTGCCAGCAGCCTCAGCGGGGACTTCTCCTACGAGCAGTACTTC. Translated: CASSLSGDFSYEQYF.

Regarding this clonotype: The conserved closing phenylalanine or tryptophan is absent in this CDR3, likely reflecting a read error. Because the CDR3's place on the DNA is in doubt, the DNA is left out and the CDR3 is given as listed by TCRdb. V is TRBV30 and J is TRBJ1-1; the listed D gene, TRBD1, was not tested against the DNA. The CDR3 is 11 amino acids long, termini counted. Germline V gives CDR1 GTSNPN, CDR2 SVGIG (reference sequence). This CDR3 reads CASTTRGLVSC.

The chain combines TRBV20-1 with TRBJ2-1; the match to TRBD2 covers 13 bases. Trimming cost V 3 bases and J 0 bases; bases outside gene matches: 8. The CDR3 covers 18 residues. Per germline, CDR1 DFQATT and CDR2 SNEGSKA (reference sequence). The CDR3 nucleotides read TGCAGTGCTAGCGGACTAGCGGGGGCCTTAAGCTCCTACAATGAGCAGTTCTTC. Protein product: CSASGLAGALSSYNEQFF.

A few counts support this clonotype. The gene calls are TRBV5-4 and TRBJ1-4; TRBD1 is a possible D gene (5 bases). V lost 0 bases and J lost 5, with 8 bases in between. The CDR3 has 14 residues. Germline CDR1 SGHNT, CDR2 YYREEE (reference sequence). CDR3: CASSLGQLNEKLFF. CDR3 nucleotides: TGTGCCAGCAGCTTGGGACAGCTAAATGAAAAACTGTTTTTT.

Many counts were recorded for this clonotype. This chain uses TRBV20-1 with TRBJ2-1; the match to TRBD2 covers 10 bases. Trimming removed 3 bases from V and 5 bases from J; junction bases left unmatched: 4. CDR1 DFQATT and CDR2 SNEGSKA come from the germline V gene (reference sequence). This CDR3 spans 14 amino acids. The CDR3, as DNA: TGCAGTGCTAGGTACAGCGGGAGGGACAATGAGCAGTTCTTC. Encoded protein: CSARYSGRDNEQFF.

The rearrangement joins TRBV19 to TRBJ1-1; D remains unclear. The CDR3 is made up of 11 amino acids. The V and J ends lost 5 bases and 11 bases respectively, with 12 bases between them. Germline V gene lookup returns CDR1 LNHDA and CDR2 SQIVND (reference sequence). The CDR3 protein is CASSAEKEAFF. Here the CDR3 DNA reads TGTGCCAGTAGTGCGGAAAAAGAGGCTTTCTTT.

This clonotype was seen more than once but under ten times. This chain connects TRBV5-1 to TRBJ2-1; TRBD2 matches at 8 bases. The V gene's germline CDR1 is SGHRS and CDR2 YFSETQ. J gave up 0 bases and V 3 bases, and 8 bases lay outside the gene matches. The CDR3 runs 17 residues. In DNA, the CDR3 is TGCGCCAGCAGCTGGCTACTAGCGGAGTACTCCTACAATGAGCAGTTCTTC. Translation gives CASSWLLAEYSYNEQFF.

This clonotype came up a few times. This sequence joins TRBV20-1 and TRBJ1-4; TRBD1 is a possible D gene (6 bases). The CDR3 has 14 residues. In germline, CDR1 is DFQATT, CDR2 SNEGSKA (reference sequence). Trimming cost V 1 base and J 2 bases, with 8 bases left between them. This chain's CDR3 is CSARAGVTNEKLFF. The CDR3 DNA reads TGCAGTGCTAGAGCAGGGGTTACTAATGAAAAACTGTTTTTT.